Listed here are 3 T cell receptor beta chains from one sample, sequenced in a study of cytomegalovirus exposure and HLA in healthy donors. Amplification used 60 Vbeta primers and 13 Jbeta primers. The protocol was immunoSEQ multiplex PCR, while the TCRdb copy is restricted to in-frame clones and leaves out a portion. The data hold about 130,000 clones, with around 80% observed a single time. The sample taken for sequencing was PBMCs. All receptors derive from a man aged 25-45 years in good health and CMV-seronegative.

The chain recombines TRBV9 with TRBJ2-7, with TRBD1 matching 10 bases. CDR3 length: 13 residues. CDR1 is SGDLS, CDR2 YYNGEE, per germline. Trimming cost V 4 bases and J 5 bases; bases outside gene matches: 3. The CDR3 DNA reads TGTGCCAGCAGCTTGGGACAGGGGCACGAGCAGTACTTC. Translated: CASSLGQGHEQYF.

The CDR3 nucleotides are TGTGCCAGCAGATTCGGACAGAGTAATGACTATGGCTACACCTTC. Translating gives CASRFGQSNDYGYTF. The genes are TRBV5-5 and TRBJ1-2; possible D gene TRBD1, 6 bases. The CDR3 contains 15 residues. Trimming left V 5 bases short and J 3 bases short, with 17 bases between. Germline V lookup: CDR1 SGHKS, CDR2 YYEKEE (reference sequence).

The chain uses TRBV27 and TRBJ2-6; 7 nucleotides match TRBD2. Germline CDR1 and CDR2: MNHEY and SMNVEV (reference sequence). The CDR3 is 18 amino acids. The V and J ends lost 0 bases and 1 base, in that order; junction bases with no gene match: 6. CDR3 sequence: CASSLSLGLGSGANVLTF. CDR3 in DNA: TGTGCCAGCAGTTTATCTCTAGGACTAGGATCTGGGGCCAACGTCCTGACTTTC.